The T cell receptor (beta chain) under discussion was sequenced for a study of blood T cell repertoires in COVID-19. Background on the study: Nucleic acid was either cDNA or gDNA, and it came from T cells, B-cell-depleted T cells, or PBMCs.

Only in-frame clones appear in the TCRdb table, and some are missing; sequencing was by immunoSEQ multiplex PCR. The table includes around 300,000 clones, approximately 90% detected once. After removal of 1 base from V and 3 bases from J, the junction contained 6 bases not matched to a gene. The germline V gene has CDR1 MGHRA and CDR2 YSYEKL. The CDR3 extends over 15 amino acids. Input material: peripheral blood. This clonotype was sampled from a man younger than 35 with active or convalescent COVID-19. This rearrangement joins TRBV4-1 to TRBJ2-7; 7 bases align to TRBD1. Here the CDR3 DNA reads TGCGCCAGCAGCCAAGGGGACAGTGTAATCTACGAGCAGTACTTC. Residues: CASSQGDSVIYEQYF.